Listed here is a single T cell receptor (beta chain). Its antigen is still unknown. Stated treatment: oral pan-JAK inhibitor, 5-10 mg twice daily. The data stem from a study of CD8+ T cells in alopecia areata. The overall study: A 6-month off-drug phase came after tofacitinib, which had lasted 6 to 18 months.

V dropped 1 base and J dropped 7 bases, with 13 bases sitting between them. The length of the CDR3 is 14 residues. Germline assignment: CDR1 MGHDK and CDR2 SYGVNS. The study's findings and limits: Possibly as an HLA-related effect, TCR sharing across patients appeared less clear than in mice. Normal skin's resident alphabeta T cells are sequenced alongside lesional scalp T cells. It was observed that many expanded lesional clones persisted in scalp and blood during tofacitinib.

RNA was extracted and reverse transcribed into cDNA as the sequencing template. Only in-frame clones appear in the TCRdb table, and some are missing; sequencing was by immunoSEQ multiplex PCR. This sample has tens of thousands of clones, with approximately 72% found just once. This TCR came from a human donor with alopecia areata. The genes are TRBV25-1 and TRBJ1-1; D not certain. This sample comprised CD8+ T cells sorted from blood, obtained at week 24, from a patient treated with tofacitinib. The CDR3 DNA reads TGTGCCAGCAGTGAATTTAAGGAAACTTTTGAAGCTTTCTTT. Its translation: CASSEFKETFEAFF.